This T cell receptor beta chain was recovered during a study of cytomegalovirus exposure and HLA in healthy donors. Study-level results: It was found in a later analysis that first-cohort TCR clusters tended to co-occur in the 90 to 150 validation repertoires. Using the classifier, cytomegalovirus status was reportedly diagnosed with high specificity and sensitivity. Across donors, most TCRs were seen rarely, yet some public ones were widespread.

Points on this clone: No antigen is known for it.

Libraries were prepared by immunoSEQ multiplex PCR; TCRdb keeps only in-frame clonotypes and omits some of them. The table shows about 400,000 clones, with 75% to 90% occurring only once. The donors were part of the validation cohort, which consisted of about 120 subjects and was separate from the first cohort of under 850 subjects. V was clipped by 4 bases and J by 5 bases, with 22 bases between them. Germline V gene sequence: CDR1 SGHKS, CDR2 YYEKEE (reference sequence). This CDR3 has 16 residues. Sequenced sample: PBMCs. This chain links TRBV5-5 with TRBJ2-7, with a possible D match to TRBD1 (6 bases). This clonotype was sampled from a woman aged 18-30 years in good health and CMV-seronegative. CDR3: CASSLPAGVGRDEQYF. The CDR3 DNA follows: TGTGCCAGCAGCCTCCCAGCAGGGGTTGGTAGAGACGAGCAGTACTTC.